This T cell receptor (beta chain) was found in a study of cytomegalovirus exposure and HLA in healthy donors. Regarding the study as a whole: Most observed TCR sequences were rare, whereas some public TCRs were detected in many donors. Among the CMV-associated chains, a few were confirmed in vitro as specific for CMV antigens. Cytomegalovirus association was listed for about 160 TCR beta chains.

TCRdb's copy holds only in-frame clones and misses some; the assay was immunoSEQ multiplex PCR. The profile shows 150,000 to 200,000 clones, roughly 91% of them singletons. The donors were part of the validation cohort of 120 or so subjects. That cohort was separate from the first cohort, which comprised several hundred subjects. As to this clone: As yet, its antigen is unknown.

The germline CDR1 and CDR2 sequences are DFQATT and SNEGSKA (reference sequence). There are 11 residues in the CDR3. This clonotype was obtained from a man between 18 and 29 years old in good health and CMV-seronegative. Sequencing was done on a sample of PBMCs. The chain recombines TRBV20-1 with TRBJ1-2; D may be TRBD1 (5 bases). CDR3 in amino acids: CNCGRDYGYTF. The CDR3 DNA follows: TGCAACTGTGGCAGGGATTATGGCTACACCTTC.